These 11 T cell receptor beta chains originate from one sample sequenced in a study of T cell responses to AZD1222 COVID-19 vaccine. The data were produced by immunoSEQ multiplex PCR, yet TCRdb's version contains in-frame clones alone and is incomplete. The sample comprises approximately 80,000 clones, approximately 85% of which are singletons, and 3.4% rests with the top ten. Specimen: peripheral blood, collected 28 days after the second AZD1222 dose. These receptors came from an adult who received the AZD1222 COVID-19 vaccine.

CDR3 loop: CASSLLLAGGNEQYF. CDR3 DNA sequence: TGCGCCAGCAGCTTGTTGCTAGCGGGTGGGAACGAGCAGTACTTC. This sequence joins TRBV5-1 and TRBJ2-7; 8 bases match TRBD2. The CDR3 extends over 15 amino acids. CDR1 and CDR2 (germline): SGHRS, YFSETQ. After removal of 1 base from V and 5 bases from J, the junction contained 8 bases not matched to a gene.

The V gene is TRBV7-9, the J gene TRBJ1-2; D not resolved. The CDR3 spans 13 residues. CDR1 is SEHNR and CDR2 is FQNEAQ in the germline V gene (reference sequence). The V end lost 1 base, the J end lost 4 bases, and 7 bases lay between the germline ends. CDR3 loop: CASSLEGFYGYTF. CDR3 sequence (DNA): TGTGCCAGCAGCTTAGAAGGATTCTATGGCTACACCTTC.

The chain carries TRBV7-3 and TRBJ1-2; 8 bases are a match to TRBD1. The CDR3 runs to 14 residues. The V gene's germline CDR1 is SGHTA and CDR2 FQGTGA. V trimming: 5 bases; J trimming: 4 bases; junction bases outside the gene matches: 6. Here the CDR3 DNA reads TGTGCCAGCAGCCCTGGACAGGGAGGCTATGGCTACACCTTC. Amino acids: CASSPGQGGYGYTF. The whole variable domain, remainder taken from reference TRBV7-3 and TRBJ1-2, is GAGVSQTPSNKVTEKGKYVELRCDPISGHTALYWYRQSLGQGPEFLIYFQGTGAADDSGLPNDRFFAVRPEGSVSTLKIQRTERGDSAVYLCASSPGQGGYGYTFGSGTRLTVV.

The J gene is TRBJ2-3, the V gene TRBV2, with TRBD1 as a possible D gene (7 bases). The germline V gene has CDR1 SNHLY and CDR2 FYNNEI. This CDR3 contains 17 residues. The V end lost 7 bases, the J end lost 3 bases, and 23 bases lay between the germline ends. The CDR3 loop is CASTGDKSRGRTDTQYF. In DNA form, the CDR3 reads TGTGCCAGCACGGGGGACAAAAGTAGGGGGCGGACAGATACGCAGTATTTT.

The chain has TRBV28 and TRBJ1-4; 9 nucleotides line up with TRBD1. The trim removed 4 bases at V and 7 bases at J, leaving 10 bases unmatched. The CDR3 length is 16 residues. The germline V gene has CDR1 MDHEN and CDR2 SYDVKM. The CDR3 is CASSSTRQGVGEKLFF. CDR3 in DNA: TGTGCCAGCAGTTCGACCCGACAGGGGGTCGGTGAAAAACTGTTTTTT.

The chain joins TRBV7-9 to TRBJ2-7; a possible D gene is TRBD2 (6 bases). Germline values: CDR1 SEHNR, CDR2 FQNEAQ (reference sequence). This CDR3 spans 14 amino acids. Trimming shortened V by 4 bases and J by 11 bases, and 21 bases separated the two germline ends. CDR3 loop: CASSSQPGLRYEYF. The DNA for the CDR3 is TGTGCCAGCAGCTCCCAACCGGGACTGAGGTATGAGTACTTC.

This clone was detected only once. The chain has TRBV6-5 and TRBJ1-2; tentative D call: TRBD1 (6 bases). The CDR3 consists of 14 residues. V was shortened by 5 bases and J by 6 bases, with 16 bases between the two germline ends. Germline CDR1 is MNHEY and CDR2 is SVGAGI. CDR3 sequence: CASSRSGVGDGYTF. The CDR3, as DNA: TGTGCCAGCAGTCGGTCAGGGGTAGGCGATGGCTACACCTTC.

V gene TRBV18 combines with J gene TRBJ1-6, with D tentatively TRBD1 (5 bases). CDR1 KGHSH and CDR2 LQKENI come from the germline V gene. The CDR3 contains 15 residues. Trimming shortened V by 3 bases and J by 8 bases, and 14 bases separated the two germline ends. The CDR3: CASSPGTPGDSPLHF. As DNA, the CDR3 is TGTGCCAGCTCACCGGGGACTCCCGGAGATTCACCCCTCCACTTT.

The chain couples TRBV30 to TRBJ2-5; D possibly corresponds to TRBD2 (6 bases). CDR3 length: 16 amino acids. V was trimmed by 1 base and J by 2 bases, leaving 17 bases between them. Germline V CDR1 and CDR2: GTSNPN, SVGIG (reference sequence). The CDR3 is CAWSAHPLALQETQYF. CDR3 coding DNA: TGTGCCTGGAGTGCCCACCCCCTAGCGTTACAAGAGACCCAGTACTTC.

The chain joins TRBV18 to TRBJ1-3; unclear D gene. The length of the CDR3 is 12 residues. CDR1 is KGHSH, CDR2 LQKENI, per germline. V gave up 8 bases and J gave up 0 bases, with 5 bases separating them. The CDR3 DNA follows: TGTGCCAGCCGTACCTCTGGAAACACCATATATTTT. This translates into CASRTSGNTIYF.

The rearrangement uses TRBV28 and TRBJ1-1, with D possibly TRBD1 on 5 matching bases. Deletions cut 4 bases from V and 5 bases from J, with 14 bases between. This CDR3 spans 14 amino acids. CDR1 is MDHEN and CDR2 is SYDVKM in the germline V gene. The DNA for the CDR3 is TGTGCCAGCAGTTACCCGGGGGGACGGACTGAAGCTTTCTTT. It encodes CASSYPGGRTEAFF.